A selection of T cell receptor beta chains follows, all from one sample in a study of neurological immune-mediated disorders. TCRdb re-analysed the 5' RACE reads in MiXCR, keeping a single row per CDR3 protein. The table records some 76,000 distinct CDR3 sequences, 3% to 4% of them present only once. The sample was PBMCs. The source of these receptors is a woman in her fifties or sixties with multiple sclerosis. The CDR3 runs from the conserved cysteine through the conserved F or W. Fields, in order: D gene, J gene, V gene, clone size, CDR3 protein, CDR3 DNA. D genes are given only for firm matches. Only some rows state a clone size, as once, few, many or a class for expanded clones.

D gene: -
J gene: TRBJ2-5
V gene: TRBV20-1
clone size: many
CDR3 protein: CSGQVNLRETQYF
CDR3 DNA: TGCAGTGGACAGGTCAATTTGAGAGAGACCCAGTACTTC

D gene: TRBD1
J gene: TRBJ2-3
V gene: TRBV7-2
clone size: many
CDR3 protein: CASSLRGQATDTQYF
CDR3 DNA: TGTGCCAGCAGCTTACGGGGACAGGCCACAGATACGCAGTATTTT

D gene: -
J gene: TRBJ2-2
V gene: TRBV20-1
clone size: many
CDR3 protein: CSAPDRAVSNTGELFF
CDR3 DNA: TGCAGTGCTCCCGATCGAGCCGTTTCGAACACCGGGGAGCTGTTTTTT

D gene: TRBD2
J gene: TRBJ2-1
V gene: TRBV7-2
clone size: many
CDR3 protein: CASSLGLAGGWWDEQFF
CDR3 DNA: TGTGCCAGCAGCTTGGGATTAGCGGGGGGGTGGTGGGATGAGCAGTTCTTC

D gene: TRBD1
J gene: TRBJ1-2
V gene: TRBV20-1
clone size: many
CDR3 protein: CSATGGANYGYTF
CDR3 DNA: TGCAGTGCAACAGGGGGCGCGAACTATGGCTACACCTTC

D gene: TRBD2
J gene: TRBJ2-2
V gene: TRBV4-3
clone size: many
CDR3 protein: CASSHYLPGLAEVTGELFF
CDR3 DNA: TGCGCCAGCAGCCATTACCTTCCGGGACTAGCGGAAGTTACCGGGGAGCTGTTTTTT

D gene: -
J gene: TRBJ2-7
V gene: TRBV15
clone size: few
CDR3 protein: CATSRDRNVKEQYF
CDR3 DNA: TGTGCCACCAGCAGAGATCGGAACGTTAAAGAGCAGTACTTC

D gene: TRBD2
J gene: TRBJ2-7
V gene: TRBV7-6
clone size: many
CDR3 protein: CASSLGPGLGYEQYF
CDR3 DNA: TGTGCCAGCAGCTTAGGTCCGGGACTAGGCTACGAGCAGTACTTC

D gene: -
J gene: TRBJ1-5
V gene: TRBV2
clone size: many
CDR3 protein: CASSPGGGGQPQHF
CDR3 DNA: TGTGCCAGCAGTCCAGGAGGGGGTGGTCAGCCCCAGCATTTT

D gene: -
J gene: TRBJ2-1
V gene: TRBV24-1
clone size: many
CDR3 protein: CATSDPRADSVSSEQFF
CDR3 DNA: TGTGCCACCAGTGATCCAAGGGCAGATTCGGTTAGCAGTGAGCAGTTCTTC

D gene: TRBD1
J gene: TRBJ1-5
V gene: TRBV6-2/TRBV6-3
clone size: many
CDR3 protein: CASSYSVTGHQPQHF
CDR3 DNA: TGTGCCAGCAGTTACTCGGTGACAGGGCATCAGCCCCAGCATTTT

D gene: -
J gene: TRBJ1-3
V gene: TRBV20-1
clone size: many
CDR3 protein: CSAPTDPGNTIYF
CDR3 DNA: TGCAGTGCCCCGACAGATCCTGGAAACACCATATATTTT

D gene: TRBD1
J gene: TRBJ2-3
V gene: TRBV11-2
clone size: many
CDR3 protein: CASSLGGQGIRTQYF
CDR3 DNA: TGTGCCAGCAGCTTAGGGGGACAGGGGATAAGGACGCAGTATTTT

D gene: TRBD2
J gene: TRBJ2-7
V gene: TRBV3-1
clone size: many
CDR3 protein: CASSQGTSVRAYEQYF
CDR3 DNA: TGTGCCAGCAGCCAAGGGACTAGCGTTAGGGCCTACGAGCAGTACTTC

D gene: -
J gene: TRBJ1-6
V gene: TRBV28
clone size: many
CDR3 protein: CASRVTPLNSPLHF
CDR3 DNA: TGTGCCAGCAGGGTAACCCCTCTAAATTCACCCCTCCACTTT

D gene: TRBD1
J gene: TRBJ2-3
V gene: TRBV7-2
clone size: many
CDR3 protein: CASSLADRATDTQYF
CDR3 DNA: TGTGCCAGCAGCTTAGCGGACAGGGCCACAGATACGCAGTATTTT

D gene: TRBD1
J gene: TRBJ2-7
V gene: TRBV29-1
clone size: many
CDR3 protein: CSVGTGDEQYF
CDR3 DNA: TGCAGCGTAGGGACAGGGGACGAGCAGTACTTC

D gene: -
J gene: TRBJ2-4
V gene: TRBV7-9
clone size: many
CDR3 protein: CASSDGGGENIQYF
CDR3 DNA: TGTGCCAGCAGCGACGGGGGTGGGGAGAACATTCAGTACTTC

D gene: TRBD2
J gene: TRBJ2-1
V gene: TRBV29-1
clone size: many
CDR3 protein: CSVNPPLEREGPYNEQFF
CDR3 DNA: TGCAGCGTGAACCCCCCACTAGAGCGGGAGGGCCCCTACAATGAGCAGTTCTTC

D gene: -
J gene: TRBJ1-5
V gene: TRBV10-3
clone size: -
CDR3 protein: CAISERGNQPQHF
CDR3 DNA: TGTGCCATCAGTGAGAGGGGCAATCAGCCCCAGCATTTT

D gene: -
J gene: TRBJ2-1
V gene: TRBV20-1
clone size: many
CDR3 protein: CSARDHRAGSSYNEQFF
CDR3 DNA: TGCAGTGCTAGAGATCATAGGGCAGGGAGCTCCTACAATGAGCAGTTCTTC

D gene: -
J gene: TRBJ2-7
V gene: TRBV20-1
clone size: many
CDR3 protein: CSASPTGLNGYF
CDR3 DNA: TGCAGTGCTAGTCCGACAGGTCTGAACGGGTACTTC

D gene: -
J gene: TRBJ2-1
V gene: TRBV7-9
clone size: many
CDR3 protein: CASSSEGIYNEQFF
CDR3 DNA: TGTGCCAGCAGCTCGGAGGGAATATACAATGAGCAGTTCTTC

D gene: -
J gene: TRBJ2-1
V gene: TRBV18
clone size: many
CDR3 protein: CASSQTGYNEQFF
CDR3 DNA: TGTGCCAGCTCCCAAACAGGTTACAATGAGCAGTTCTTC

D gene: -
J gene: TRBJ1-2
V gene: TRBV25-1
clone size: many
CDR3 protein: CASSGGEYFLGYTF
CDR3 DNA: TGTGCCAGCAGTGGGGGCGAATACTTCTTAGGCTACACCTTC

D gene: TRBD1
J gene: TRBJ2-7
V gene: TRBV9
clone size: -
CDR3 protein: CASSVNDRGLAYEQYF
CDR3 DNA: TGTGCCAGCAGCGTAAACGACAGGGGCTTGGCCTACGAGCAGTACTTC

D gene: TRBD1
J gene: TRBJ1-6
V gene: TRBV6-5
clone size: -
CDR3 protein: CASSYDRDSVNSPLHF
CDR3 DNA: TGTGCCAGCAGTTACGACAGGGACTCCGTTAATTCACCCCTCCACTTT

D gene: -
J gene: TRBJ1-2
V gene: TRBV18
clone size: many
CDR3 protein: CASSSTRRGPLARAGYTF
CDR3 DNA: TGTGCCAGCTCATCAACCCGGAGGGGCCCCCTCGCCCGGGCTGGCTACACCTTC

D gene: TRBD1
J gene: TRBJ1-6
V gene: TRBV20-1
clone size: many
CDR3 protein: CSARDLGQGRGSPLHF
CDR3 DNA: TGCAGTGCTAGAGATCTTGGACAGGGACGTGGATCACCCCTCCACTTT

D gene: -
J gene: TRBJ2-3
V gene: TRBV4-2
clone size: many
CDR3 protein: CASSQTRVPDTQYF
CDR3 DNA: TGTGCCAGCAGCCAAACCAGGGTTCCAGATACGCAGTATTTT

D gene: TRBD2
J gene: TRBJ2-5
V gene: TRBV29-1
clone size: -
CDR3 protein: CSAGGETQYF
CDR3 DNA: TGCAGCGCGGGGGGTGAGACCCAGTACTTC

D gene: -
J gene: TRBJ2-1
V gene: TRBV6-1
clone size: many
CDR3 protein: CASTLREGGHQKQFF
CDR3 DNA: TGTGCCAGCACTCTCCGGGAAGGGGGACATCAAAAGCAGTTCTTC

D gene: -
J gene: TRBJ1-5
V gene: TRBV19
clone size: many
CDR3 protein: CASSIRPLNQPQHF
CDR3 DNA: TGTGCCAGTAGTATACGTCCGTTAAATCAGCCCCAGCATTTT

D gene: TRBD2
J gene: TRBJ2-3
V gene: TRBV10-2
clone size: many
CDR3 protein: CATEAGGRTDTQYF
CDR3 DNA: TGCGCCACCGAAGCGGGGGGACGCACAGATACGCAGTATTTT

D gene: TRBD1
J gene: TRBJ1-2
V gene: TRBV5-1
clone size: many
CDR3 protein: CASSIHPGQGFYTF
CDR3 DNA: TGCGCCAGCAGCATTCACCCGGGACAGGGGTTCTACACCTTC

D gene: -
J gene: TRBJ2-2
V gene: TRBV2
clone size: many
CDR3 protein: CASQGTGELFF
CDR3 DNA: TGTGCCAGCCAGGGCACCGGGGAGCTGTTTTTT

D gene: -
J gene: TRBJ1-5
V gene: TRBV19
clone size: many
CDR3 protein: CASSIQGGNQPQHF
CDR3 DNA: TGTGCCAGTAGTATTCAGGGAGGCAATCAGCCCCAGCATTTT

D gene: -
J gene: TRBJ1-3
V gene: TRBV5-1
clone size: many
CDR3 protein: CASSLALRKSGNTIYF
CDR3 DNA: TGCGCCAGCAGCTTGGCCCTCCGGAAGTCTGGAAACACCATATATTTT

D gene: TRBD2
J gene: TRBJ2-7
V gene: TRBV28
clone size: many
CDR3 protein: CASSLAGGYSYEQYF
CDR3 DNA: TGTGCCAGCAGTTTGGCGGGGGGTTACTCCTACGAGCAGTACTTC

D gene: -
J gene: TRBJ1-2
V gene: TRBV5-1
clone size: many
CDR3 protein: CASSEAANYGYTF
CDR3 DNA: TGCGCCAGCTCGGAAGCAGCTAACTATGGCTACACCTTC

D gene: TRBD2
J gene: TRBJ2-3
V gene: TRBV5-6
clone size: many
CDR3 protein: CASSGPRGGQLYF
CDR3 DNA: TGTGCCAGCAGCGGACCCCGGGGGGGCCAGCTGTATTTT

D gene: -
J gene: TRBJ2-5
V gene: TRBV5-1
clone size: many
CDR3 protein: CASSYNRNFQQETQYF
CDR3 DNA: TGCGCCAGCAGCTACAACAGGAATTTCCAACAAGAGACCCAGTACTTC

D gene: -
J gene: TRBJ1-5
V gene: TRBV20-1
clone size: many
CDR3 protein: CSARRPTSDQPQHF
CDR3 DNA: TGCAGTGCTAGGAGACCGACTTCGGATCAGCCCCAGCATTTT

D gene: -
J gene: TRBJ2-3
V gene: TRBV10-2
clone size: few
CDR3 protein: CASSIGSLTDTQYF
CDR3 DNA: TGCGCCAGCAGTATAGGGAGCCTCACAGATACGCAGTATTTT

D gene: TRBD1
J gene: TRBJ2-5
V gene: TRBV5-1
clone size: many
CDR3 protein: CASSLAGTGGETQYF
CDR3 DNA: TGCGCCAGCAGCTTGGCCGGGACAGGGGGAGAGACCCAGTACTTC

D gene: -
J gene: TRBJ2-3
V gene: TRBV20-1
clone size: many
CDR3 protein: CSATPEDTQYF
CDR3 DNA: TGCAGTGCTACCCCGGAGGATACGCAGTATTTT

D gene: -
J gene: TRBJ2-7
V gene: TRBV5-6
clone size: many
CDR3 protein: CASTRAGGSYEQYF
CDR3 DNA: TGTGCCAGCACCCGGGCAGGTGGCTCCTACGAGCAGTACTTC

D gene: TRBD2
J gene: TRBJ2-3
V gene: TRBV15
clone size: many
CDR3 protein: CATSSGGRTDTQYF
CDR3 DNA: TGTGCCACCAGCAGCGGGGGGAGAACAGATACGCAGTATTTT

D gene: TRBD2
J gene: TRBJ2-7
V gene: TRBV7-9
clone size: many
CDR3 protein: CASSQPRAGAGEQYF
CDR3 DNA: TGTGCCAGCAGCCAGCCTCGGGCGGGAGCCGGCGAGCAGTACTTC

D gene: TRBD1
J gene: TRBJ1-1
V gene: TRBV5-1
clone size: many
CDR3 protein: CASSFDRGPEAFF
CDR3 DNA: TGCGCCAGCAGCTTCGACAGGGGGCCTGAAGCTTTCTTT

D gene: -
J gene: TRBJ2-3
V gene: TRBV24-1
clone size: many
CDR3 protein: CATSDSGTLTDTQYF
CDR3 DNA: TGTGCCACCAGTGATTCCGGGACCCTCACAGATACGCAGTATTTT

D gene: TRBD2
J gene: TRBJ2-5
V gene: TRBV5-1
clone size: many
CDR3 protein: CASSLNTGTSGMKTQYF
CDR3 DNA: TGCGCCAGCAGCTTAAATACCGGGACTAGCGGGATGAAGACCCAGTACTTC

D gene: TRBD2
J gene: TRBJ2-7
V gene: TRBV20-1
clone size: many
CDR3 protein: CSAKPGLATYEQYF
CDR3 DNA: TGCAGTGCGAAACCGGGACTAGCAACCTACGAGCAGTACTTC